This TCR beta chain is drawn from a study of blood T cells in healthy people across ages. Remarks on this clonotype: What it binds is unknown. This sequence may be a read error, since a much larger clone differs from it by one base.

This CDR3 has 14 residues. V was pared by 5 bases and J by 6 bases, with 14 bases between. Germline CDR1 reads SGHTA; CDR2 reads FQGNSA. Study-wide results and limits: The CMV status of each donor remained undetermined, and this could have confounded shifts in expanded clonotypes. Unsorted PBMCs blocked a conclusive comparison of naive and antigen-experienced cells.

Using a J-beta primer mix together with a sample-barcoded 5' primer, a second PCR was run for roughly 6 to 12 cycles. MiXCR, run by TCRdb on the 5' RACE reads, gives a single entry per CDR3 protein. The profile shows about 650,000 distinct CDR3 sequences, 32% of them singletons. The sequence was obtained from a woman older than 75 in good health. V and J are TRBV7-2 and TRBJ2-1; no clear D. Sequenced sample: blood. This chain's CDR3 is CASSKKIGRNEQFF. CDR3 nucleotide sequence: TGTGCCAGCAGCAAAAAGATCGGGCGCAATGAGCAGTTCTTC.